This T cell receptor beta chain stems from a study of T cells after yellow fever vaccination. About the research overall: Fractions containing few cells were prepared with SMART-Seq v4 Ultra Low Input.

This clonotype has a handful of counts. Synthesis of TCR cDNA relied on 5'RACE template switching, which attached a universal primer site and UMIs. One entry per CDR3 protein results from TCRdb running MiXCR on the 5' RACE reads. The sample contains hundreds of thousands of distinct CDR3 sequences, about 13% of which appear only once. CDR3 size: 14 residues. Trimming shortened V by 2 bases and J by 7 bases, and 11 bases separated the two germline ends. The sequences come from PBMCs, collected on the day of the yellow fever booster vaccination. The gene calls are TRBV12-3 or TRBV12-4 and TRBJ1-4; unclear D gene. The sequence came from a man aged 25 to 40 who received the YFV17D yellow fever vaccine. The DNA of the CDR3 is TGTGCCAGCAGTTTACGGCAGAGTACTGAAAAACTGTTTTTT. It is translated as CASSLRQSTEKLFF.